This T cell receptor beta chain was sequenced in a study of shared clonotypes between healthy human individuals. As regards this clone: Its antigen is unidentified.

Using immunoSEQ multiplex PCR, the repertoire was profiled, and TCRdb retains in-frame clones only, with some absent. Altogether more than 2,000,000 clones are present, 93% being singletons, with the ten largest covering approximately 0.4%. Regarding the study as a whole: Roughly 5% of naive CD4 clonotypes were common to several donors. An anticipated effect of sequencing depth on clonotype sharing among donors was recognized.

Into CD45RA+ naive and CD45RA-negative memory subsets, the CD4+ cells were split. This clonotype was obtained from a man aged 18-30 years in good health. Some clones in this sample may be carry-over from other donors' samples. The sequenced material came from naive CD4+ T cells from PBMCs. Subset specified: CD45RA+ positively selected.

CDR3: CASRSSGSYEQYF. In DNA form, the CDR3 reads TGTGCCAGCAGATCTAGCGGGAGCTACGAGCAGTACTTC. This chain connects TRBV6-6 to TRBJ2-7; 10 positions match TRBD2. There are 13 residues in the CDR3. CDR1 and CDR2 from the germline V gene are MNHNY and SVGAGI (reference sequence). V shed 6 bases and J 3 bases; nucleotides not matched to a gene: 2.